This T cell receptor (beta chain) came from a study of CD4 T cells in relation to SARS-CoV-2 and coronaviruses. Notes on the study in general: Each donor contributed either pre-pandemic or post-infection samples, not both.

This clone was detected a few times. The antigen is not known. Profiled with immunoSEQ multiplex PCR; TCRdb holds only in-frame clones, not every one. The table has 43,000 or so clones, about four fifths seen once; the top ten hold more than 1.3%. CDR3 length: 16 residues. The germline V gene encodes CDR1 MNHEY and CDR2 SVGEGT. Trimming left V 4 bases short and J 3 bases short, with 19 bases between. This chain links TRBV6-2 or TRBV6-3 with TRBJ2-7; the D is unclear. Source material: naive CD4+ T cells from PBMCs, cultured in vitro. Specified subset: naive CD4+ T cells isolated by negative enrichment. This receptor was identified in an adult with COVID-19. The CDR3 nucleotides read TGTGCCAGCAGTTTACTCCTCCCAGGTTCCGGCTACGAGCAGTACTTC. Translating it yields CASSLLLPGSGYEQYF.